This TCR beta chain comes out of a study of blood T cell repertoires in COVID-19. Study overall: COVID-19 samples from acute and convalescent phases originated in the United States, Italy and Spain.

In the source study's methods: Reference gene primers were amplified, and this amplification served to estimate nucleated cell counts. This table comes from immunoSEQ multiplex PCR, and its TCRdb copy is limited to in-frame clones, with some not included. V and J calls and clone size are given by that table; D and trimming were obtained from the DNA. This sample has a few hundred thousand clones, with less than 85% found just once. The CDR3 length is 15 residues. Germline V CDR1 and CDR2: SGHVS, FQNEAQ. V was pared by 5 bases and J by 4 bases, with 18 bases between. Sequenced material: peripheral blood. This receptor was taken from a woman at least 80 years old with acute or convalescent COVID-19. The chain recombines TRBV7-8 with TRBJ2-7; D gene unclear. CDR3 in DNA: TGTGCCAGCAGCGCCAGACCGGAGCCTATTTACGAGCAGTACTTC. Residues: CASSARPEPIYEQYF.